Each of the 12 T cell receptor beta chains below was sequenced from the same sample in a study of a mutant IDH1 vaccine in newly diagnosed glioma (dated by TCRdb to the early 2020s). The sample's time point, from its label and the paper: week 11, during vaccination. A 20-mer mutant IDH1 peptide at 300 micrograms in Montanide made up each vaccine dose, which was injected subcutaneously together with topical imiquimod. These receptors have no identified antigens. Receptor libraries were prepared by the immunoSEQ multiplex PCR assay. TCRdb took over this immuneACCESS table, retaining in-frame rearrangements with V and J assigned. Such tables are incomplete; in checked studies, under half of the missing clones stem from an unresolved V gene, and the remainder is unexplained. The sample includes under 55,000 clones, with over 75% observed a single time. The top ten clones comprise 2% to 2.5% of the sample.

The material was PBMCs, obtained from a glioma patient whose treatment included an IDH1 peptide vaccine. The receptor source for this set is a man in his fifties or sixties with glioma.

The chain employs TRBV29-1 and TRBJ1-1; 8 nucleotides match TRBD1. V dropped 7 bases and J dropped 1; count of bases not matched to a gene: 2. The CDR3 sequence is 12 residues long. CDR1 SQVTM and CDR2 ANQGSEA come from the germline V gene. CDR3 region: CSAGGSNTEAFF. CDR3 bases: TGCAGCGCAGGGGGCTCGAACACTGAAGCTTTCTTT.

J is TRBJ2-5 and V is TRBV7-2; 7 bases fit TRBD1. Germline values: CDR1 SGHTA, CDR2 FQGNSA. The CDR3 is made up of 14 amino acids. V lost 5 bases to trimming and J lost 3 bases; unmatched junction nucleotides: 6. CDR3 nucleotide sequence: TGTGCCAGCAGCACACGGACAGGCGAAGAGACCCAGTACTTC. This codes for CASSTRTGEETQYF. Drawing the rest from reference TRBV7-2 and TRBJ2-5, the complete variable domain is GAGVSQSPSNKVTEKGKDVELRCDPISGHTALYWYRQSLGQGLEFLIYFQGNSAPDKSGLPSDRFSAERTGGSVSTLTIQRTQQEDSAVYLCASSTRTGEETQYFGPGTRLLVL.

The chain joins TRBV7-9 to TRBJ2-1, with 7 bases identical to TRBD1. Germline loops: CDR1 SEHNR, CDR2 FQNEAQ (reference sequence). The CDR3 loop spans 16 amino acids. The V segment lost 5 bases and the J segment 1 base; nucleotides outside the gene matches: 8. CDR3 DNA sequence: TGTGCCAGCAGCACCAGACAGGGAATATCCTACAATGAGCAGTTCTTC. Translation: CASSTRQGISYNEQFF.

The CDR3 region is CASSLEGQGSSYEQYF. CDR3 in DNA: TGTGCCAGCAGCTTGGAGGGACAGGGAAGCTCCTACGAGCAGTACTTC. The chain has TRBV5-5 and TRBJ2-7, with 9 bases matching TRBD1. Germline V CDR1 and CDR2: SGHKS, YYEKEE (reference sequence). After removal of 0 bases from V and 0 bases from J, the junction contained 4 bases not matched to a gene. The CDR3 runs 16 residues.

V gene TRBV5-1 combines with J gene TRBJ2-1; D is uncertain. Germline V gene sequence: CDR1 SGHRS, CDR2 YFSETQ. V was clipped by 3 bases and J by 4 bases, with 11 bases between them. The CDR3 runs to 14 residues. The CDR3 DNA follows: TGCGCCAGCAGCTCCACCAGCCTTTACAATGAGCAGTTCTTC. It codes for CASSSTSLYNEQFF.

The CDR3 protein is CASRPPRGGWGEKLFF. CDR3 nucleotides: TGTGCCAGCAGACCCCCCCGAGGGGGATGGGGTGAAAAACTGTTTTTT. The rearrangement uses TRBV6-6 and TRBJ1-4; maybe TRBD1 (6 bases). From germline, CDR1 is MNHNY and CDR2 SVGAGI (reference sequence). Trimming shortened V by 6 bases and J by 7 bases, and 21 bases separated the two germline ends. The length of the CDR3 is 16 residues.

V usage is TRBV16 and J usage is TRBJ1-1; D gene unclear. The V gene's germline CDR1 is KGHSY and CDR2 FQNENV. The V and J ends lost 2 bases and 1 base respectively, with 11 bases between them. The CDR3 sequence is 15 residues long. The CDR3 spells CASSQSATPNTEAFF. The CDR3 DNA reads as TGTGCCAGCAGCCAAAGCGCCACACCGAACACTGAAGCTTTCTTT. Together with reference TRBV16 and TRBJ1-1, the CDR3 gives the full variable domain: GEEVAQTPKHLVRGEGQKAKLYCAPIKGHSYVFWYQQVLKNEFKFLISFQNENVFDETGMPKERFSAKCLPNSPCSLEIQATKLEDSAVYFCASSQSATPNTEAFFGQGTRLTVV.

V usage is TRBV27 and J usage is TRBJ2-6, with 9 bases that match TRBD1. Germline trimming cut 3 bases from V and 0 bases from J; bases unmatched to any gene: 6. Per the germline V gene, CDR1 is MNHEY and CDR2 is SMNVEV (reference sequence). This CDR3 spans 18 amino acids. CDR3 region: CASSFKGQGLSGANVLTF. The DNA of the CDR3 is TGTGCCAGCAGTTTTAAGGGACAGGGACTCTCTGGGGCCAACGTCCTGACTTTC.

V gene TRBV4-1 combines with J gene TRBJ2-1; possible D gene TRBD1, 6 bases. Between the trimmed V and J ends, which lost 4 bases and 6 bases, there was a span of 13 bases. Germline-derived CDR1 and CDR2 are MGHRA and YSYEKL. The CDR3 has 14 residues. The CDR3 region is CASSPQGHTNEQFF. The CDR3 DNA reads TGCGCCAGCAGCCCCCAGGGACATACCAATGAGCAGTTCTTC.

This sequence joins TRBV10-1 and TRBJ2-7, with D perhaps assigned TRBD1 or TRBD2 (5 bases each). This CDR3 region has 13 residues. Germline V CDR1 and CDR2: WNHNN, SYGVQD (reference sequence). The germline V and J ends were trimmed by 0 bases and 7 bases, with 10 bases remaining between them. In DNA, the CDR3 is TGCGCCAGCAGTGAGTCTGCAGGGAGAGAGCAGTACTTC. The encoded protein is CASSESAGREQYF.

J is TRBJ1-1 and V is TRBV7-3; D remains ambiguous. This CDR3 is 12 amino acids long. Germline V gene data show CDR1 as SGHTA and CDR2 as FQGTGA. Deletions cut 5 bases from V and 1 base from J, with 5 bases between. Written as DNA, the CDR3 is TGTGCCAGCAGCAACCCGAACACTGAAGCTTTCTTT. This sequence encodes CASSNPNTEAFF. Drawing the rest from reference TRBV7-3 and TRBJ1-1, the complete variable domain is GAGVSQTPSNKVTEKGKYVELRCDPISGHTALYWYRQSLGQGPEFLIYFQGTGAADDSGLPNDRFFAVRPEGSVSTLKIQRTERGDSAVYLCASSNPNTEAFFGQGTRLTVV.

The CDR3 DNA reads TGTGCCAGCAGCTCGGGACTAGCGGGAGGGCCCGTCGAGCAGTACTTC. Amino acid sequence: CASSSGLAGGPVEQYF. The rearrangement uses TRBV7-9 and TRBJ2-7; 16 bases agree with TRBD2. This CDR3 has 16 residues. CDR1 SEHNR and CDR2 FQNEAQ come from the germline V gene (reference sequence). With V trimmed by 4 bases and J by 6 bases, 6 bases remained unmatched. The variable domain in full, with the rest retrieved from reference TRBV7-9 and TRBJ2-7, is DTGVSQNPRHKITKRGQNVTFRCDPISEHNRLYWYRQTLGQGPEFLTYFQNEAQLEKSRLLSDRFSAERPKGSFSTLEIQRTEQGDSAMYLCASSSGLAGGPVEQYFGPGTRLTVT.